The clone carrying this TCR beta chain is medium-sized in the sample. Its matching antigen is unknown. This specimen comes from a study of cytotoxic CD8 clonotypes in ibrutinib-treated CLL. Study observations and caveats: Private clonotypes, not public ones, expanded at ibrutinib response.

There are 15 residues in the CDR3. The V and J ends lost 7 bases and 3 bases, in that order; junction bases with no gene match: 10. Germline V lookup: CDR1 SEHNR, CDR2 FQNEAQ (reference sequence). Researchers set a sequencing depth target of 1 in 200,000 to 1 in 1 million T cells. TCRdb's table, derived via immunoSEQ multiplex PCR, lists solely in-frame clones and lacks some. The sample includes more than 200,000 clones, roughly 73% of them seen just once. The specimen was PBMCs, collected after 12 months of ibrutinib treatment. The clonotype originates from a human donor with chronic lymphocytic leukemia. V gene TRBV7-9 combines with J gene TRBJ2-3, with 7 bases lining up with TRBD2. In nucleotides, the CDR3 is TGTGCCAGCACCCACCTGGGCGGGAGTACAGATACGCAGTATTTT. Amino acid sequence: CASTHLGGSTDTQYF.